This TCR beta chain is from a study of blood T cells in healthy people across ages. This clonotype was recorded a few times. The use of a sample-barcoded 5' primer and a J-beta primer mix characterized a second PCR of roughly 7 to 11 cycles. TCRdb ran MiXCR on the 5' RACE reads and lists one entry per CDR3 protein. In the table there are some 1.4 million distinct CDR3 sequences, 42% of which are singletons. This TCR was sampled from a woman between 18 and 29 years old in good health. Material: blood.

The CDR3 here is CASSQGQGVDEQFF. The CDR3 coding sequence is TGTGCCAGCAGCCAAGGACAGGGTGTGGATGAGCAGTTCTTC. This chain uses TRBV3-1 with TRBJ2-1; TRBD1 matches at 7 bases. Germline CDR1 and CDR2: LGHDT and YNNKEL (reference sequence). V gave up 1 base and J gave up 8 bases; unmatched junction bases: 5. The CDR3 extends over 14 amino acids.